One T cell receptor (beta chain) is described in this entry. As handled by the study authors: By means of reference gene primer amplification, nucleated cell counts were estimated. Profiled with immunoSEQ multiplex PCR; TCRdb holds only in-frame clones, not every one. For V, J and clone size, that table is used; D and trimming come from the DNA. Counted here are about 150,000 clones, 75% to 90% occurring once; the ten biggest clones make up more than 4.5%. These data originate in a study of blood T cell repertoires in COVID-19. The CDR3 has 15 amino acids. CDR1 and CDR2 from the germline V gene are KGHSH and LQKENI. Trimming took 3 bases from V and 9 from J; bases not matched to a gene: 11. In terms of age and location, participants ranged from about 18 to 89 years and lived in about 25 US areas. Shortly before study entry, within 2 weeks, exposed participants had met a COVID-19 case.

The V call is TRBV18, the J call TRBJ2-1; 7 bases line up with TRBD1. The TCR comes from a man aged 70 or older who had been exposed to COVID-19. The sequenced sample consisted of PBMCs or T cells enriched from blood (not recorded which). CDR3 sequence reads: CASSPRTGDDGEQFF. CDR3 DNA sequence: TGTGCCAGCTCACCCCGGACAGGAGACGACGGTGAGCAGTTCTTC.